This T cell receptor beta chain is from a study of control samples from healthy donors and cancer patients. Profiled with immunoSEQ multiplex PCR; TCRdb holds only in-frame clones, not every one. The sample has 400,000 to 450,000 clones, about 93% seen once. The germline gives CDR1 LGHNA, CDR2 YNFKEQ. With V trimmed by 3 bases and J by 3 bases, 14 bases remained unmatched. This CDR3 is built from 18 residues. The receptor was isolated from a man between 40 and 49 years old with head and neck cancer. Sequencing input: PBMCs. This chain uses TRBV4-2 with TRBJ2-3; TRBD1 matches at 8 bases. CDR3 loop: CASSQSPGDRWRTDTQYF. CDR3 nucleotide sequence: TGTGCCAGCAGCCAGTCCCCCGGGGACAGGTGGCGGACAGATACGCAGTATTTT.